Listed below are T cell receptor beta chains from one sample, sequenced in a study of tumor-infiltrating lymphocytes in glioblastoma multiforme. TCRdb redid the calling of the multiplex PCR reads with MiXCR, one entry per CDR3 protein. The sample lists 9,900 or so distinct CDR3 sequences, over 60% occurring once. Sequences were obtained from brain tumor tissue. These receptors came from a male donor with glioblastoma. CDR3s include the opening cysteine and the closing phenylalanine or tryptophan. Each record gives: clone size, J gene, D gene, V gene, CDR3 DNA, CDR3 protein. D genes are given only for firm matches. Size tells how often a clone was seen (once, few, many) or the class of an expanded clone, and some rows leave it out.

clone size: .
J gene: TRBJ1-1
D gene: .
V gene: TRBV12-3/TRBV12-4
CDR3 DNA: TGTGCCAGCAGTTTTCAGGGGAACACTGAAGCTTTCTTT
CDR3 protein: CASSFQGNTEAFF

clone size: .
J gene: TRBJ2-1
D gene: TRBD2
V gene: TRBV11-1
CDR3 DNA: TGTGCCAGCAGCCTGTCGTGGGTAGCGGGAGACAATGAGCAATTCTTC
CDR3 protein: CASSLSWVAGDNEQFF

clone size: .
J gene: TRBJ2-7
D gene: .
V gene: TRBV11-2
CDR3 DNA: TGTGCCAGCAGCTACCAAGGACGGGGCTACGAGCAGTACTTC
CDR3 protein: CASSYQGRGYEQYF

clone size: .
J gene: TRBJ2-7
D gene: TRBD1
V gene: TRBV5-6
CDR3 DNA: TGTGCCAGCAGCGCCTGGGACAGCTACGAGCAGTACTTC
CDR3 protein: CASSAWDSYEQYF

clone size: .
J gene: TRBJ2-3
D gene: TRBD2
V gene: TRBV11-2
CDR3 DNA: TGTGCCAGCAGCCCGGGGACTAGCGGGAGGTCGGATACGCAGTATTTT
CDR3 protein: CASSPGTSGRSDTQYF

clone size: once
J gene: TRBJ2-3
D gene: .
V gene: TRBV28
CDR3 DNA: TGTGCCAGCAGTCCCCCAGGAGGGGGGGGCACAGATACGCAGTATTTT
CDR3 protein: CASSPPGGGGTDTQYF

clone size: .
J gene: TRBJ1-1
D gene: .
V gene: TRBV5-1
CDR3 DNA: TGCGCCAGCAGCTTGGCCGGGGGTTACATTGAAGCTCTCTTT
CDR3 protein: CASSLAGGYIEALF

clone size: .
J gene: TRBJ1-6
D gene: .
V gene: TRBV6-5
CDR3 DNA: TGTGCCAGCGGAGTGGGGAATTCACCCCTCCACTTT
CDR3 protein: CASGVGNSPLHF

clone size: .
J gene: TRBJ2-7
D gene: .
V gene: TRBV20-1
CDR3 DNA: TGCAGTGCTAGAGAAGGGAGTCCGGAGGGTTACGAGCAGTACTTT
CDR3 protein: CSAREGSPEGYEQYF

clone size: once
J gene: TRBJ2-3
D gene: .
V gene: TRBV30
CDR3 DNA: TGTGCCTGGTGTGAGGGGAACACAGATACGCAGTATTTC
CDR3 protein: CAWCEGNTDTQYF

clone size: .
J gene: TRBJ2-7
D gene: TRBD1
V gene: TRBV29-1
CDR3 DNA: TGCATCGTTCAAGGGACAGAGGGGCTCTATGAGCAGTACTTC
CDR3 protein: CIVQGTEGLYEQYF

clone size: .
J gene: TRBJ2-1
D gene: TRBD2
V gene: TRBV11-3
CDR3 DNA: TGTGCCAGCAGCTCGAGGGAGGGTGAGCGGTTCTTC
CDR3 protein: CASSSREGERFF

clone size: .
J gene: TRBJ2-7
D gene: TRBD2
V gene: TRBV12-3/TRBV12-4
CDR3 DNA: TGTGCCAGCAGGGGGACGGCGGGGGGTTACGAGCAGTACTTC
CDR3 protein: CASRGTAGGYEQYF

clone size: once
J gene: TRBJ2-7
D gene: TRBD1
V gene: TRBV5-6
CDR3 DNA: TGTGCCAGCAGCTCTTATGGACAGGTCGCTCCCTACGAGCAGTACTTC
CDR3 protein: CASSSYGQVAPYEQYF

clone size: .
J gene: TRBJ1-6
D gene: .
V gene: TRBV29-1
CDR3 DNA: TGCAACATTGCCAGGAACAGAGAATCACCCCTCCACTTT
CDR3 protein: CNIARNRESPLHF

clone size: .
J gene: TRBJ2-3
D gene: .
V gene: TRBV10-2
CDR3 DNA: TGCGCCAGCAGTGAGGCTGGGGCCAGGGCAAATACGCAGTATTTT
CDR3 protein: CASSEAGARANTQYF

clone size: .
J gene: TRBJ2-1
D gene: TRBD2
V gene: TRBV11-1
CDR3 DNA: TGTGCCAGCAGCTTAGTAAGTCAGCGGGACGGCAATGAGCAGTTCTTC
CDR3 protein: CASSLVSQRDGNEQFF

clone size: .
J gene: TRBJ2-1
D gene: .
V gene: TRBV11-2
CDR3 DNA: TGTGCCAGCAGCTTAGTTCGCCAGCCGGATTATAATGGGCAGTTCTTC
CDR3 protein: CASSLVRQPDYNGQFF

clone size: .
J gene: TRBJ2-5
D gene: .
V gene: TRBV12-3/TRBV12-4
CDR3 DNA: TGTGCCAGCAGTTTGATCGAGACCCAGTACTTC
CDR3 protein: CASSLIETQYF

clone size: .
J gene: TRBJ2-3
D gene: .
V gene: TRBV6-2/TRBV6-3
CDR3 DNA: TGTGCCAGCAGTAGCCTCCAAGGAACGGGGTATTTT
CDR3 protein: CASSSLQGTGYF

clone size: .
J gene: TRBJ2-1
D gene: .
V gene: TRBV11-2
CDR3 DNA: TGTGCCAGCAGCCTAGATGGGGGGAAAGATCAGTTCTTC
CDR3 protein: CASSLDGGKDQFF

clone size: .
J gene: TRBJ2-3
D gene: TRBD1
V gene: TRBV20-1
CDR3 DNA: TGCAGTGCTAGAAAGACAGGGGGGTTGGATACGCAGTATTTT
CDR3 protein: CSARKTGGLDTQYF

clone size: .
J gene: TRBJ1-4
D gene: .
V gene: TRBV11-2
CDR3 DNA: TGTGCCAGCAGCCTTTTTGGCGGGGCGCCTGAAAAACTGTTTTTT
CDR3 protein: CASSLFGGAPEKLFF

clone size: .
J gene: TRBJ2-7
D gene: TRBD2
V gene: TRBV7-9
CDR3 DNA: TGTGCCAGCACCCAAGCGGGAGTCGTCGAGCAGTACTTC
CDR3 protein: CASTQAGVVEQYF

clone size: .
J gene: TRBJ2-5
D gene: .
V gene: TRBV12-3/TRBV12-4
CDR3 DNA: TGTGCCAGCACCCTAGACGGGACCGTGGGTACCCAGTACTTC
CDR3 protein: CASTLDGTVGTQYF

clone size: medium-sized
J gene: TRBJ2-6
D gene: TRBD1
V gene: TRBV20-1
CDR3 DNA: TGCAGTGCTAGGGGGACAGGGCTCTCTGGGGCCAACGTCCTGACTTTC
CDR3 protein: CSARGTGLSGANVLTF

clone size: .
J gene: TRBJ2-1
D gene: TRBD2
V gene: TRBV11-3
CDR3 DNA: TGTGCCAGCAGCGGCGGGGGGTTAGCGGGAGGTCAGAATGAGCAGTTCTTC
CDR3 protein: CASSGGGLAGGQNEQFF

clone size: few
J gene: TRBJ2-1
D gene: .
V gene: TRBV4-2
CDR3 DNA: TGTGCCAGCAGCCAAGTATGGGTGTCAAACAATGGGCAGTTCTTC
CDR3 protein: CASSQVWVSNNGQFF

clone size: .
J gene: TRBJ2-5
D gene: TRBD1
V gene: TRBV20-1
CDR3 DNA: TGCAGTGCTAGAGATTCGACAGGGCTCCAAGAGACCCAGTACTTC
CDR3 protein: CSARDSTGLQETQYF

clone size: .
J gene: TRBJ1-2
D gene: .
V gene: TRBV6-1
CDR3 DNA: TGTGCCAGCCGAATATCCGAGACCTTCTATGGCTACACCTTC
CDR3 protein: CASRISETFYGYTF

clone size: once
J gene: TRBJ2-1
D gene: .
V gene: TRBV4-1
CDR3 DNA: TGCGCCAGCAGCATCCAGGGGGGGCGGGCGCCCTACAAAGAGCAGTTCTTC
CDR3 protein: CASSIQGGRAPYKEQFF

clone size: .
J gene: TRBJ2-7
D gene: .
V gene: TRBV6-2/TRBV6-3
CDR3 DNA: TGTGCCAGCAGTTACCGGAAACCGGGCGAGCAGTACTTC
CDR3 protein: CASSYRKPGEQYF

clone size: .
J gene: TRBJ2-1
D gene: TRBD2
V gene: TRBV7-9
CDR3 DNA: TGTGCCAGCAGCCCGTCTAGCGGTAGCGCAAAGACTGAGCAGTTCTTC
CDR3 protein: CASSPSSGSAKTEQFF

clone size: .
J gene: TRBJ2-1
D gene: TRBD2
V gene: TRBV9
CDR3 DNA: TGCGCCAGCAGCAAGGGACTAGCGGGAGGGCCAAATGAGCAGTTCTTC
CDR3 protein: CASSKGLAGGPNEQFF

clone size: large
J gene: TRBJ1-1
D gene: .
V gene: TRBV11-2
CDR3 DNA: TGTGCCAGCAGCTTAGATGGAGGGGTTGAAGCTTTCTTT
CDR3 protein: CASSLDGGVEAFF

clone size: .
J gene: TRBJ2-3
D gene: TRBD2
V gene: TRBV20-1
CDR3 DNA: TGCAGTGCTAGAGGACTACTAGCGGCTAGCACAGATACGCAGTATTTT
CDR3 protein: CSARGLLAASTDTQYF

clone size: .
J gene: TRBJ2-3
D gene: TRBD2
V gene: TRBV5-4
CDR3 DNA: TGTGCCAGCAGTGCAGCGGGAGGCACAGATACACAGTATTTT
CDR3 protein: CASSAAGGTDTQYF

clone size: medium-sized
J gene: TRBJ2-3
D gene: .
V gene: TRBV4-2
CDR3 DNA: TGTGCCAGCAGCCAAGATACAGGGAGCACAGATACGCAGTATTTT
CDR3 protein: CASSQDTGSTDTQYF

clone size: .
J gene: TRBJ2-1
D gene: .
V gene: TRBV24-1
CDR3 DNA: TGTACCACCAGTGATTTGTCCGGTAAATACAATGGGCAGTTCTTC
CDR3 protein: CTTSDLSGKYNGQFF

clone size: few
J gene: TRBJ2-1
D gene: TRBD2
V gene: TRBV20-1
CDR3 DNA: TGCAGTGGGCCAGCGGGAGTGGGTGAGCAGTTCTTC
CDR3 protein: CSGPAGVGEQFF

clone size: .
J gene: TRBJ1-2
D gene: .
V gene: TRBV29-1
CDR3 DNA: TGCAGCGTTGAACTACAGAGAGTTGGCTACACCTTC
CDR3 protein: CSVELQRVGYTF

clone size: .
J gene: TRBJ2-2
D gene: .
V gene: TRBV11-2
CDR3 DNA: TGTGCCGGCAACAGAAGGGGGGTTGACACCGGGGAGCTTTTTTTT
CDR3 protein: CAGNRRGVDTGELFF

clone size: .
J gene: TRBJ2-1
D gene: .
V gene: TRBV11-2
CDR3 DNA: TGTGCCAGCAACTTAGTTCGCTGGCCTGATTACAATGAGCAGTTCTTC
CDR3 protein: CASNLVRWPDYNEQFF

clone size: .
J gene: TRBJ2-5
D gene: TRBD2
V gene: TRBV20-1
CDR3 DNA: TGCAGTGCTAGAGATGAGAGCGGGGGCCAGAAGTCCCAAGAGACCCAGTACTTT
CDR3 protein: CSARDESGGQKSQETQYF

clone size: .
J gene: TRBJ2-1
D gene: .
V gene: TRBV24-1
CDR3 DNA: TGTGCCACCACGGACCCGACGATTTACAATGAGCAGTTCTTC
CDR3 protein: CATTDPTIYNEQFF